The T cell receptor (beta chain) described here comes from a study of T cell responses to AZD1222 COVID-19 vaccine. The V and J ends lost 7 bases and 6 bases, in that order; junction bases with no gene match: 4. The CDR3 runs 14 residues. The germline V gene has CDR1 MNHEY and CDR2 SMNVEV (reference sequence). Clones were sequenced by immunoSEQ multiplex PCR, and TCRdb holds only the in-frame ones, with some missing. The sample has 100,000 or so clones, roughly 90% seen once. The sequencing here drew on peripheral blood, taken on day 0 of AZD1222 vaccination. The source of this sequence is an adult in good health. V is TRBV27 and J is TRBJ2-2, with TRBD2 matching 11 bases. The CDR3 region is CASTLAGVAGELFF. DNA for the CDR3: TGTGCCAGCACACTAGCGGGAGTAGCCGGGGAGCTGTTTTTT.